This T cell receptor (beta chain) derives from a study of cytomegalovirus exposure and HLA in healthy donors. General study results and limits: Relative to equally common others, HLA-associated TCR beta chains showed greater clonal expansion in a later analysis. Available immune exposure information was restricted to CMV serostatus only.

This CDR3 region has 14 residues. Germline V gene sequence: CDR1 SGHRS, CDR2 YFSETQ. V lost 0 bases to trimming and J lost 1 base, with 7 bases between them. This clone was picked up one time. Antigen: not known. The PCR had 60 Vbeta and 13 Jbeta primers. TCRdb's table, derived via immunoSEQ multiplex PCR, lists solely in-frame clones and lacks some. The sample yields 130,000 or so clones, approximately 80% seen once. The source of this sequence is a woman aged 18-30 years in good health and CMV-seronegative. The chain carries TRBV5-1 and TRBJ1-1, with D perhaps matching TRBD1 (5 bases). Sequences were obtained from PBMCs. This CDR3 is CASSLEGQNTEAFF. CDR3 DNA: TGCGCCAGCAGCTTGGAAGGACAGAACACTGAAGCTTTCTTT.